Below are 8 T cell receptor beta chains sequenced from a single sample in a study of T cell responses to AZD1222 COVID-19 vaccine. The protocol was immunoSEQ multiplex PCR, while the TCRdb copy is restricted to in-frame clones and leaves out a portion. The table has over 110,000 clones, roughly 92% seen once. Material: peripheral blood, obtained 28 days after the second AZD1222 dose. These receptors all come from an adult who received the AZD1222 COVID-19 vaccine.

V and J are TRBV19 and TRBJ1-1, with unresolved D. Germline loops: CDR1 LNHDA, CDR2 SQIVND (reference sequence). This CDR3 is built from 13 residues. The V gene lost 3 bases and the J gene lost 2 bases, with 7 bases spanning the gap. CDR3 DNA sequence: TGTGCCAGTAGTATTTCCAGAAACACTGAAGCTTTCTTT. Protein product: CASSISRNTEAFF.

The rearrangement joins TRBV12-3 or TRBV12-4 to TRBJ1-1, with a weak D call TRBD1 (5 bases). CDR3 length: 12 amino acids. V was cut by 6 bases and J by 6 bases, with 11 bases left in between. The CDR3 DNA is TGTGCCAGCAGCACCGGGGGGTCTGAAGCTTTCTTT. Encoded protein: CASSTGGSEAFF.

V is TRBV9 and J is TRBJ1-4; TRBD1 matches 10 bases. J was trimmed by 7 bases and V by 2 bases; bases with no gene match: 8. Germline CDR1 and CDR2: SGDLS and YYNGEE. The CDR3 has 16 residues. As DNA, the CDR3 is TGTGCCAGCAGCGTGTCGGGGGGACAGGGGAGTGAAAAACTGTTTTTT. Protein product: CASSVSGGQGSEKLFF.

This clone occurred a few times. The CDR3 loop is CASSLDRGHSGNTIYF. The CDR3 DNA reads TGTGCCAGCAGCTTGGACAGGGGGCACTCTGGAAACACCATATATTTT. This chain joins TRBV5-6 and TRBJ1-3; 9 bases fit TRBD1. The CDR3 length is 16 residues. Germline CDR1 SGHDT, CDR2 YYEEEE. J gave up 0 bases and V 0 bases, and 1 base lay outside the gene matches.

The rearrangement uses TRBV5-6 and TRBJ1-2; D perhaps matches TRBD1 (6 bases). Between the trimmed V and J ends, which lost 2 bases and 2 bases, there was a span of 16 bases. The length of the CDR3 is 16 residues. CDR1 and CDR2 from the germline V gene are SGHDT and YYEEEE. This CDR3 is CASSLIRDTWNYGYTF. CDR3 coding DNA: TGTGCCAGCAGCTTAATCCGGGACACCTGGAACTATGGCTACACCTTC. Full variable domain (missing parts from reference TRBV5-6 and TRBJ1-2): DAGVTQSPTHLIKTRGQQVTLRCSPKSGHDTVSWYQQALGQGPQFIFQYYEEEERQRGNFPDRFSGHQFPNYSSELNVNALLLGDSALYLCASSLIRDTWNYGYTFGSGTRLTVV.

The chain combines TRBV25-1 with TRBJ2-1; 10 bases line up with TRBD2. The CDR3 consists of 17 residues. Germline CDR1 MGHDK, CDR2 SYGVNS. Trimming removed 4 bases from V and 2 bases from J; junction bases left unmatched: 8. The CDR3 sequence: CASSGFLAGVPYNEQFF. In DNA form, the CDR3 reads TGTGCCAGCAGTGGCTTTCTAGCGGGAGTACCCTACAATGAGCAGTTCTTC.

The DNA for the CDR3 is TGTGCCAGCAGCAAAACCACAAGGCAGAAAAAAAATGAGCAGTTCTTC. Its protein product is CASSKTTRQKKNEQFF. V and J are TRBV21-1 and TRBJ2-1. TRBV21-1 is designated a pseudogene. The length of the CDR3 is 16 residues.

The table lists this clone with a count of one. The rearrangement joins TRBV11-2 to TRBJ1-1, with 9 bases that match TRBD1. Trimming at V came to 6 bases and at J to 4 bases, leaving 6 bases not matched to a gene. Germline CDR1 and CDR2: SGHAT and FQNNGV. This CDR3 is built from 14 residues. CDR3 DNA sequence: TGTGCCAGCAGTTCACAGGGGGCGCGCACTGAAGCTTTCTTT. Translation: CASSSQGARTEAFF.